This T cell receptor beta chain was sequenced in a study of vaccination and CD4 T cells after COVID-19. As concerns this clonotype: No antigen is known for it.

Cultured CD4+ T-cell DNA underwent Oncomine TCR Beta short-read sequencing. MiXCR, applied by TCRdb to the PCR reads, yields one record per CDR3 protein. Of roughly 6,500 distinct CDR3 sequences in the sample, around 33% are singletons; the top ten hold about 30%. As for treatment: roughly 10-day PBMC culture with coronavirus spike peptide pools or control peptides (ViraFEST assay). Before the COVID-19 pandemic (2011-2018), CD4+ T cells were obtained from the unexposed donor. CDR1 is MNHNS and CDR2 is SASEGT in the germline V gene. This CDR3 spans 18 amino acids. J lost 2 bases, V lost 2 bases, and 11 bases had no gene match.

What was sequenced was CD4+ T cells from blood, cultured in vitro. The sequence was obtained from a human donor in good health. The chain carries TRBV6-1 and TRBJ2-1, with 8 bases fitting TRBD2. The CDR3 sequence is CASSELWSGGTAYNEQFF. The CDR3 DNA follows: TGTGCCAGCAGTGAACTGTGGAGCGGGGGTACTGCCTACAATGAGCAGTTCTTC.